The present T cell receptor beta chain was sequenced within a study of graft-versus-host responses after intestinal transplantation. The study's findings and limits: Graft-donor T cell macrochimerism in patients accompanied high graft-versus-host to host-versus-graft clonal ratios in allografts. There were GvH clones found in recipient marrow, and some of them appeared first in ileum or blood.

With 4 bases clipped from V and 4 bases from J, the junction kept 9 bases outside the gene matches. The CDR3 has 15 amino acids. CDR1 is MNHNY and CDR2 is SVGAGI in the germline V gene (reference sequence). Tissue from the graft was processed to free its intraepithelial and lamina propria lymphocytes. Regarding this clone: Its antigen is not known.

Some clones are missing from TCRdb's copy, which holds only in-frame ones; the method was immunoSEQ multiplex PCR. The data hold approximately 20,000 clones, with approximately 72% observed a single time. The clonotype comes from a human patient who received an intestinal transplant, so some T cells may come from the graft donor. This sequence joins TRBV6-6 and TRBJ2-7, with 8 bases lining up with TRBD1. Sample: ileum tissue, taken around 20 days after intestinal transplant. CDR3: CASSSRQGWWYEQYF. The CDR3 nucleotides are TGTGCCAGCAGTTCGAGACAGGGGTGGTGGTACGAGCAGTACTTC.